This T cell receptor (beta chain) derives from a study of OX40 agonist ivuxolimab in advanced cancers. Study in general: Dose-escalation patients were diagnosed with hepatocellular carcinoma, melanoma, renal cell cancer or head and neck cancer. Averaging around 60 years in age, with a range of about 23 to 85, the cohort was around 87% male. Study-level points and caveats: Both blood CD4+ and CD8+ T cells showed clonal growth by week 6 at 0.1 to 3.0 mg/kg.

Profiling relied on immunoSEQ multiplex PCR, and the TCRdb table lists in-frame clones only, not all of them. This sample has 50,000 to 70,000 clones; about 85% occur once, and the top ten carry around 3%. The CDR3 contains 15 residues. The germline V gene encodes CDR1 LNHDA and CDR2 SQIVND (reference sequence). V lost 8 bases to trimming and J lost 2 bases, with 19 bases between them. This clone has more than one count but fewer than ten. What it binds is not known. The sequencing here drew on CD4+ or CD8+ T cells sorted from blood, taken in a trial of the OX40 agonist ivuxolimab. This clonotype was obtained from an adult with an advanced solid tumor such as melanoma, head and neck, liver or kidney cancer. The chain has TRBV19 and TRBJ2-7; either TRBD1 or TRBD2 may fit D (5 bases each). CDR3 region: CASRHSTGATYEQYF. DNA for the CDR3: TGTGCCAGTCGACATTCGACCGGGGCCACCTACGAGCAGTACTTC.